This record looks at one TCR beta chain sequence and its context. The V and J ends lost 3 bases and 9 bases, in that order; junction bases with no gene match: 4. Per germline, CDR1 SEHNR and CDR2 FQNEAQ (reference sequence). The CDR3 is 14 amino acids. Original data processing: For nucleated cells, counts were estimated from reference gene primer amplification. Profiled with immunoSEQ multiplex PCR; TCRdb holds only in-frame clones, not every one. Clone size and the V and J calls come from that table; the DNA yielded D and trimming. The sample shows just under 55,000 clones, 75% to 95% of them seen only once. This sample was included in a study of blood T cell repertoires in COVID-19. Study background: Samples taken during acute and convalescent COVID-19 were collected in the United States, Italy and Spain. From T cells, B-cell-depleted T cells, or PBMCs came the material, which was cDNA or gDNA.

What was sequenced was peripheral blood. The chain combines TRBV7-9 with TRBJ2-1; 11 positions agree with TRBD2. This clonotype was obtained from a woman in her thirties or forties with active COVID-19. The CDR3 reads CASSFSGGASEQFF. For the CDR3, the DNA is TGTGCCAGCAGCTTTAGCGGGGGGGCTTCTGAGCAGTTCTTC.